This TCR beta chain derives from a study of T-cell memory formation after mild COVID-19. As for the study in general: TCR clusters largely stayed donor specific. Study-wide results and caveats: Mainly CM and EM harbored the contracting CD4+ clones; mainly EMRA harbored the CD8+ ones.

It was 5'RACE with constant-segment primers that produced the TCR alpha and TCR beta cDNA libraries, which carried sample barcodes and UMIs. In TCRdb, the 5' RACE reads were re-called with MiXCR into one record per CDR3 protein. Among fewer than 140,000 distinct CDR3 sequences listed, about a sixth were seen once. J gave up 4 bases and V 6 bases, and 6 bases lay outside the gene matches. The CDR3 is made up of 14 amino acids. Germline V gene data show CDR1 as LNHDA and CDR2 as SQIVND (reference sequence). This clonotype was observed a few times. Its antigen is undetermined. The sequence came from an adult woman who had mild COVID-19 (a few samples of this study predate the infection). Cell type and time point are not known. This chain joins TRBV19 and TRBJ2-3, with 8 nucleotides matching TRBD2. The sequenced sample was PBMCs or a T cell subset sorted from them (not recorded which). The CDR3 loop is CASSGRASADTQYF. The DNA of the CDR3 is TGTGCCAGTAGCGGGAGGGCGAGCGCAGATACGCAGTATTTT.